This TCR beta chain was recovered during a study of cytomegalovirus exposure and HLA in healthy donors. Germline CDR1 is PRHDT and CDR2 is FYEKMQ (reference sequence). This CDR3 is 11 amino acids long. V lost 5 bases, J lost 7 bases, and 8 bases lay in between. PCR employed 60 Vbeta and 13 Jbeta primers. The data were produced by immunoSEQ multiplex PCR, yet TCRdb's version contains in-frame clones alone and is incomplete. This sample contains nearly 35,000 clones. The receptor was derived from a woman in her thirties or forties in good health and CMV-seropositive. The V and J genes are TRBV13 and TRBJ2-5; no reliable D call. The sample taken for sequencing was PBMCs. CDR3 protein: CASSRGGTQYF. The CDR3 nucleotides read TGTGCCAGCAGCCGCGGCGGGACCCAGTACTTC.